This T cell receptor (beta chain) stems from a study of T-cell reconstitution after alpha-beta-depleted transplantation in children. With V trimmed by 0 bases and J by 0 bases, 7 bases remained unmatched. Per the germline V gene, CDR1 is DFQATT and CDR2 is SNEGSKA (reference sequence). The CDR3 extends over 16 amino acids. The TCRbeta library incorporated unique molecular identifiers. MiXCR, applied by TCRdb to the PCR reads, yields one record per CDR3 protein. The sample contains around 92,000 distinct CDR3 sequences, over 9% of which appear only once. This clonotype was counted many times. The origin of this receptor is a human donor who donated a stem cell graft to a child with inherited bone marrow failure. V gene TRBV20-1 combines with J gene TRBJ1-1; the match to TRBD1 covers 7 bases. Here the sequenced sample was PBMCs from the stem cell graft donor, taken from the stem cell graft. In nucleotides, the CDR3 is TGCAGTGCTAGAGATCCCAGGGACAGATTGAACACTGAAGCTTTCTTT. Its protein is CSARDPRDRLNTEAFF.